This note documents a single TCR beta chain sequence. Measured with immunoSEQ multiplex PCR; TCRdb has only the in-frame clones, and not every one. This table has 55,000 to 70,000 clones, about 80% appearing once. The data originate from a study of PD-L1 blockade in urothelial cancer. The receptor's source is a man in his 70s with urothelial cancer. The sequencing used PBMCs, collected around atezolizumab (anti-PD-L1) treatment.

Written as DNA, the CDR3 is TGCAGCGTTCCTTCCACGACAGGGATTTACGAGCAGTACTTC. Amino acids: CSVPSTTGIYEQYF. The chain is built from TRBV29-1 and TRBJ2-7; TRBD1 matches at 7 bases. The CDR3 loop spans 14 amino acids. CDR1 is SQVTM and CDR2 is ANQGSEA in the germline V gene. Unmatched junction bases numbered 11, after V lost 5 bases and J lost 4 bases.